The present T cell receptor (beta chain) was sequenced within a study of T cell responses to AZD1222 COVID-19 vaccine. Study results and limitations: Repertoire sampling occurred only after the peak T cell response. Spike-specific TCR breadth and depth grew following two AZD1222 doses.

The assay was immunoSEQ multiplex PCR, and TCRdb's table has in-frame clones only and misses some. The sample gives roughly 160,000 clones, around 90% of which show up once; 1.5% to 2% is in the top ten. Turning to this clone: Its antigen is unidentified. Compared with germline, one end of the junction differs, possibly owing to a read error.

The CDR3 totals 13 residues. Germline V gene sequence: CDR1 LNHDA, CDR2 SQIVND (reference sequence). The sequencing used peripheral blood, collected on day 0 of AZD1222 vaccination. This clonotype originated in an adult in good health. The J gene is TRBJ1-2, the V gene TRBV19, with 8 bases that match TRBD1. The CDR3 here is CASSITRGQGPAF. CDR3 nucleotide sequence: TGTGCCAGTAGTATAACCCGTGGACAGGGACCGGCCTTC.